This T cell receptor (beta chain) was captured in a study of shared clonotypes between healthy human individuals. As defined, naive CD8 cells were CD45RO-negative and positively selected for CCR7, with terminally differentiated effector memory CD45RA+ cells excluded. The table came from immunoSEQ multiplex PCR; TCRdb's copy has only in-frame clones and leaves some out. Of about 2 million clones listed, about 95% are singletons. Study findings and constraints: A reduction in generation probabilities was seen for non-shared clonotypes relative to those shared by all four donors.

With regard to this clone: The target antigen is unknown.

V was trimmed by 6 bases and J by 4 bases, leaving 12 bases between them. Germline-derived CDR1 and CDR2 are SQVTM and ANQGSEA. The CDR3 is made up of 13 amino acids. This chain connects TRBV29-1 to TRBJ2-2; no reliable D call. The sample comprised naive CD8+ T cells sorted from blood. The sequence derives from a man younger than 30 in good health. The CDR3 DNA reads as TGCAGCGTGGGCCCCGAGGCCACCGGGGAGCTGTTTTTT. The encoded protein is CSVGPEATGELFF.